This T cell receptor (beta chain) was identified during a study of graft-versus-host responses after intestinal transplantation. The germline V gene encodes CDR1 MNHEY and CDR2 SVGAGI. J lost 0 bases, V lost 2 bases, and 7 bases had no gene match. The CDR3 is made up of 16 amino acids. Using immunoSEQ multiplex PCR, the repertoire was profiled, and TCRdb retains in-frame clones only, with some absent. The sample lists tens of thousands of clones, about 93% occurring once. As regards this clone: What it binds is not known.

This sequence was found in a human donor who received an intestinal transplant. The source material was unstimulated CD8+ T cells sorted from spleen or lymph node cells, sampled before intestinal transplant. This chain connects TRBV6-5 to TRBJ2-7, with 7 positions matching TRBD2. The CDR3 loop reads CASSYGEGPRSYEQYF. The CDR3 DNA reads TGTGCCAGCAGTTACGGGGAGGGGCCACGCTCCTACGAGCAGTACTTC.